Below, one TCR beta chain is given with its context. Its antigen is not identified. The data originate from a study of cytomegalovirus exposure and HLA in healthy donors. Study-level findings and limits: Diagnosis of cytomegalovirus status made by the classifier reportedly showed high specificity and sensitivity. Most observed TCR sequences were rare, whereas some public TCRs were detected in many donors. Among TCR beta chains, those listed as cytomegalovirus-associated numbered more than 150.

Donors came from a validation cohort of about 110 subjects, distinct from the first 666-subject cohort. This CDR3 has 15 residues. With 3 bases removed from V and 6 bases from J, the gap between germline ends came to 18 bases. From germline, CDR1 is MNHEY and CDR2 SMNVEV (reference sequence). Assay: immunoSEQ multiplex PCR; the TCRdb copy retains only in-frame clones and omits some. Of 230,000 or so clones in the sample, almost 90% were seen once. The sequencing sample was made of PBMCs. This sequence was found in a woman aged 18 to 35 in good health and CMV-seronegative. The chain employs TRBV27 and TRBJ2-7; a possible D gene is TRBD2 (5 bases). The CDR3 DNA sequence: TGTGCCAGCAGTTTGTCACTAGGAAGTGTCAGCGAGCAGTACTTC. Encoded protein: CASSLSLGSVSEQYF.